The TCR beta chain described here comes from a study of T cell responses to AZD1222 COVID-19 vaccine. Trimming removed 4 bases at V and 3 bases at J, with 19 bases between. The CDR3 extends over 17 amino acids. The germline V gene encodes CDR1 SGHTS and CDR2 YDEGEE. Sequenced by immunoSEQ multiplex PCR; TCRdb stores in-frame clones only, minus some. The table lists 170,000 or so clones, around 90% of them singletons. Source: peripheral blood, taken 28 days after the second AZD1222 dose. The TCR comes from an adult who received the AZD1222 COVID-19 vaccine. This chain joins TRBV5-8 and TRBJ1-4; D is perhaps TRBD1 (6 bases). CDR3 nucleotide sequence: TGTGCCAGCAGCCCGCCTTACAGGGTTCGGGCTAATGAAAAACTGTTTTTT. As protein: CASSPPYRVRANEKLFF.